The clone carrying this T cell receptor beta chain was seen many times. Its target is not known. This specimen comes from a study of T cells in Graves' hyperthyroidism and ophthalmopathy. This CDR3 has 13 residues. The germline CDR1 and CDR2 sequences are MDHEN and SYDVKM. The germline V and J ends were trimmed by 2 bases and 4 bases, with 9 bases remaining between them. General study results and limits: Most clonotypes expanded in thyroid above 0.001 were likewise present in blood.

Diagnosing involved the use of clinical symptoms, serum thyroxine and TRAb, thyroid ultrasound and orbital computed tomography. Fresh peripheral blood, roughly 9.8 ml of it, supplied the PBMCs. RNA transcripts gave rise to amplified TCR beta CDR3 regions. The HTBI primer set was used in a first-round RT-PCR of the TCR CDR3. TCRdb reprocessed the multiplex PCR reads via MiXCR and lists one record per CDR3 protein. The sample carries 300,000 to 350,000 distinct CDR3 sequences, roughly 13% recorded once. The material sequenced was blood. This chain links TRBV28 with TRBJ2-7; perhaps TRBD2 as D (6 bases). The TCR was taken from a woman in her 30s with Graves' hyperthyroidism. This chain's CDR3 is CASSLGGEYEQYF. The CDR3 DNA is TGTGCCAGCAGTTTAGGAGGGGAGTACGAGCAGTACTTC.